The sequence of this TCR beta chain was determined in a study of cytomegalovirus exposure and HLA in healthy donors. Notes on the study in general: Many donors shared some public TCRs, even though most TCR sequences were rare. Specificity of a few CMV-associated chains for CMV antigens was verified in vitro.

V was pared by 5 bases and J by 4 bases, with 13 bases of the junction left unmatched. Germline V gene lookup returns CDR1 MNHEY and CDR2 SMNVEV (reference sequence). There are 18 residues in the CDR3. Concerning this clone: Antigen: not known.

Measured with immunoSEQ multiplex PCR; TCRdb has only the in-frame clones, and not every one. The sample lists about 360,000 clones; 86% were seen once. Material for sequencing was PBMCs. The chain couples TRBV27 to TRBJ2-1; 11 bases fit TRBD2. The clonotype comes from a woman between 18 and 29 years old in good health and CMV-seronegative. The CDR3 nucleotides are TGTGCCAGCAGTGCCAGAACTTCGGGACTAGCGGCGTACAATGAGCAGTTCTTC. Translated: CASSARTSGLAAYNEQFF.